In its sample, the clone carrying this T cell receptor beta chain was seen many times. V dropped 4 bases and J dropped 7 bases, with 14 bases sitting between them. Germline V CDR1 and CDR2: GTSNPN, SVGIG (reference sequence). The CDR3 has 14 amino acids. RNA was extracted from bulk tissue without any cell sorting. This sample was taken from a study of tumor and adjacent non-tumor tissue in lung cancer. A modified ARM-PCR protocol with three rounds of nested PCR amplified TCRbeta. TCRdb re-derived calls from the multiplex PCR reads in MiXCR, one entry per CDR3 protein. The sample contains approximately 79,000 distinct CDR3 sequences, roughly two thirds of which appear only once.

The sequence came from a man between 65 and 85 years old with non-small cell lung cancer. The genes are TRBV30 and TRBJ1-6; TRBD1 is a possible D gene (5 bases). The sample comprised lung tumor tissue. The CDR3 DNA reads TGTGCCTGGAAATTTGGGGCTTCGAATTCACCCCTCCACTTT. Protein sequence: CAWKFGASNSPLHF.